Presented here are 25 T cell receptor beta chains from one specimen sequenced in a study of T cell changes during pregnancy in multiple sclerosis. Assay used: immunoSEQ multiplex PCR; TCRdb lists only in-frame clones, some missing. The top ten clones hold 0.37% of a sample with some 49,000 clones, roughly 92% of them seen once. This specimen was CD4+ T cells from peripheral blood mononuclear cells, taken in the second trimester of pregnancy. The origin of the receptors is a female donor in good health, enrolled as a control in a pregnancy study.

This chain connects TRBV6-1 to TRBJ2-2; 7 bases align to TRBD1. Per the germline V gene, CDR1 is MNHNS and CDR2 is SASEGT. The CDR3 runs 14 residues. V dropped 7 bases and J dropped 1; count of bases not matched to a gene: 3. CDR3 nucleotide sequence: TGTGCCAGCACCCGGACAGGGAACACCGGGGAGCTGTTTTTT. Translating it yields CASTRTGNTGELFF.

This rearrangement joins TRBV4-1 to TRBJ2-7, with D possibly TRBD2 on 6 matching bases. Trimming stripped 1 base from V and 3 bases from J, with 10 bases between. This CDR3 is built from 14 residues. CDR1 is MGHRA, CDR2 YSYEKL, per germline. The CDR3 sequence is CASSQAPTSYEQYF. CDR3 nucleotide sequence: TGCGCCAGCAGCCAAGCCCCGACTAGCTACGAGCAGTACTTC.

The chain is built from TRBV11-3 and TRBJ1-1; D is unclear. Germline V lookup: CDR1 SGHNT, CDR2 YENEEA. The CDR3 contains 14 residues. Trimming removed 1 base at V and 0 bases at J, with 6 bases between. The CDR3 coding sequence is TGTGCCAGCAGCTTAGGCGGCCTGAACACTGAAGCTTTCTTT. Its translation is CASSLGGLNTEAFF.

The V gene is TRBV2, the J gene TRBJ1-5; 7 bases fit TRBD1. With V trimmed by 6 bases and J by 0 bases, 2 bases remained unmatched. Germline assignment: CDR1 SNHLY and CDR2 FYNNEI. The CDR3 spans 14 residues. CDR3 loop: CASRGQSSNQPQHF. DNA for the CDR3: TGTGCCAGCAGGGGACAGTCTAGCAATCAGCCCCAGCATTTT.

The chain's CDR3 is CAIRGTGQNTEAFF. CDR3 bases: TGTGCCATCAGGGGGACAGGGCAGAACACTGAAGCTTTCTTT. The V and J genes are TRBV10-3 and TRBJ1-1; 9 bases match TRBD1. Losses at the gene ends were 6 bases for V and 1 base for J; bases not matched to a gene: 3. Germline CDR1 and CDR2: ENHRY and SYGVKD. The CDR3 totals 14 residues.

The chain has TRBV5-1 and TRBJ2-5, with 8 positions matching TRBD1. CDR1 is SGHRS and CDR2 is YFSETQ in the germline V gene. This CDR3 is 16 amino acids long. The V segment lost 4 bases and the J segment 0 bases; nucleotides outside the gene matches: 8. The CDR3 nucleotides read TGCGCCAGCAGCCCCGGACAGGGAGCGTACCAAGAGACCCAGTACTTC. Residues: CASSPGQGAYQETQYF.

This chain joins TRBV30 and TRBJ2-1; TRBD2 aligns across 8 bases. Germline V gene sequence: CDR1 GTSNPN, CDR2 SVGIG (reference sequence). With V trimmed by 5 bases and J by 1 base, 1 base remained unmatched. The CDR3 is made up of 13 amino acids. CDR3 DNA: TGTGCCTGGCAGCGGGGGTCCTACAATGAGCAGTTCTTC. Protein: CAWQRGSYNEQFF.

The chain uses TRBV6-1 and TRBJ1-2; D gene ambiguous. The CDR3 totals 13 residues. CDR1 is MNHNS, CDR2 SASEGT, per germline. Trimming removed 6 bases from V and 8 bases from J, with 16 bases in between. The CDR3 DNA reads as TGTGCCAGCAGACCGGGAACCTGGCGGGGCTACACCTTC. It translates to CASRPGTWRGYTF.

The CDR3 is CASSLTKDSFGQFF. CDR3 nucleotides: TGTGCCAGCAGCTTGACGAAGGACAGTTTTGGGCAGTTCTTC. This chain connects TRBV5-5 to TRBJ2-1, with D perhaps matching TRBD1 (6 bases). CDR1 SGHKS and CDR2 YYEKEE come from the germline V gene (reference sequence). V was trimmed by 1 base and J by 12 bases, leaving 17 bases between them. CDR3 length equals 14 residues.

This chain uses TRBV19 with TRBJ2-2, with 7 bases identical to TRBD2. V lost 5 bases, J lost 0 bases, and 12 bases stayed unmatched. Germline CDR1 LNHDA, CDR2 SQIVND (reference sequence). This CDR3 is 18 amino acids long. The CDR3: CASSRSTSSGTNTGELFF. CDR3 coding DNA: TGTGCCAGTAGTCGATCTACGTCTAGCGGAACGAACACCGGGGAGCTGTTTTTT.

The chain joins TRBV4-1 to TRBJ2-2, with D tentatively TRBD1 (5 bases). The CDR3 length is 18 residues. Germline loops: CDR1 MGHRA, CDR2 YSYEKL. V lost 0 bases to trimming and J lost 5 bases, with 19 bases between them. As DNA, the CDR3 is TGCGCCAGCAGCCAAGATACGGGTACAGGTGAAAGTACCGGGGAGCTGTTTTTT. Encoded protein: CASSQDTGTGESTGELFF.

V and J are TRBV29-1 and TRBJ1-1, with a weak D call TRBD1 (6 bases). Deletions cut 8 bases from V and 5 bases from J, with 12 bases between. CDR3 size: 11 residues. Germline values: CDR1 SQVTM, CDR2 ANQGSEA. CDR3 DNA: TGCAGCTCAGGCAGGGGTACTGAAGCTTTCTTT. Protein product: CSSGRGTEAFF.

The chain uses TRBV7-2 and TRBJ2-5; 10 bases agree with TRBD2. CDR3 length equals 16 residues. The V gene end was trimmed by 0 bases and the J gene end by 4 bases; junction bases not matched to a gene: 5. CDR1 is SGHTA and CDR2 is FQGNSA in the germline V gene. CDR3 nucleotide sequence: TGTGCCAGCAGCTTAGCGGTAGCGGGGGGCGCAGAGACCCAGTACTTC. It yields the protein CASSLAVAGGAETQYF. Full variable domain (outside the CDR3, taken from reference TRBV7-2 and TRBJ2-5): GAGVSQSPSNKVTEKGKDVELRCDPISGHTALYWYRQSLGQGLEFLIYFQGNSAPDKSGLPSDRFSAERTGGSVSTLTIQRTQQEDSAVYLCASSLAVAGGAETQYFGPGTRLLVL.

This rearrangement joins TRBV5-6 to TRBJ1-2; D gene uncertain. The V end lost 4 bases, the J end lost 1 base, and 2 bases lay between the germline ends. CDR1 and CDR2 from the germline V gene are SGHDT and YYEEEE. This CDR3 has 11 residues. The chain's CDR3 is CASSLNYGYTF. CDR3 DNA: TGTGCCAGCAGCCTTAACTATGGCTACACCTTC.

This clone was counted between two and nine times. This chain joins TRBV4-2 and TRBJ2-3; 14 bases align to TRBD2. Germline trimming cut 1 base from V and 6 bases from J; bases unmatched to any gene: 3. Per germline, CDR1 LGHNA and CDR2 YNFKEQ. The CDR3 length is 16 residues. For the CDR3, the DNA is TGTGCCAGCAGCCAAGGACTAGCGGGGGGGCCGGATACGCAGTATTTT. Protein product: CASSQGLAGGPDTQYF.

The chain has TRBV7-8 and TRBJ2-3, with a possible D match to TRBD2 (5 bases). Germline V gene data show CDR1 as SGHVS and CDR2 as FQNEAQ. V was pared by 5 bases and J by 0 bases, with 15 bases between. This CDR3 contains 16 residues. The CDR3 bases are TGTGCCAGCAGCCGCGGGCTCGACACTAGCACAGATACGCAGTATTTT. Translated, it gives CASSRGLDTSTDTQYF.

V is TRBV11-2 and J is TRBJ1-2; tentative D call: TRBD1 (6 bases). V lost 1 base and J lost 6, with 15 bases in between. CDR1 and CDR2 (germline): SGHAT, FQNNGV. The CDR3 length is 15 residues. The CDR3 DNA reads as TGTGCCAGCAGCTTAGGACAGGTGATCTTGGATGGCTACACCTTC. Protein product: CASSLGQVILDGYTF.

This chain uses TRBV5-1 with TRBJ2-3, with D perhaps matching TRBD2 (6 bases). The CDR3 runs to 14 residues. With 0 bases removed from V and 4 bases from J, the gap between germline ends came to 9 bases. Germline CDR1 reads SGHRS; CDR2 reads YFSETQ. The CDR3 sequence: CASSLDSGPDTQYF. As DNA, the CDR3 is TGCGCCAGCAGCTTGGACAGCGGGCCAGATACGCAGTATTTT.

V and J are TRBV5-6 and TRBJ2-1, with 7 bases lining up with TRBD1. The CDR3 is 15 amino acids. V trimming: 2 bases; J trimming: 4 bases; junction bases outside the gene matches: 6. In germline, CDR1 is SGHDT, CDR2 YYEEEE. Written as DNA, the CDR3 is TGTGCCAGCAGCTTTGACAGGGAGTTTTACAATGAGCAGTTCTTC. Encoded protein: CASSFDREFYNEQFF. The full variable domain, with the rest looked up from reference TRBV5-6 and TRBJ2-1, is DAGVTQSPTHLIKTRGQQVTLRCSPKSGHDTVSWYQQALGQGPQFIFQYYEEEERQRGNFPDRFSGHQFPNYSSELNVNALLLGDSALYLCASSFDREFYNEQFFGPGTRLTVL.

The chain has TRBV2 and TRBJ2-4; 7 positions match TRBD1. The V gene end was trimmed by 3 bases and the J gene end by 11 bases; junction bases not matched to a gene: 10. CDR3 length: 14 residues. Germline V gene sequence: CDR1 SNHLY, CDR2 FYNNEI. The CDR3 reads CASSDPTGTDFQYF. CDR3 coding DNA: TGTGCCAGCAGTGACCCCACCGGGACAGACTTTCAGTACTTC.

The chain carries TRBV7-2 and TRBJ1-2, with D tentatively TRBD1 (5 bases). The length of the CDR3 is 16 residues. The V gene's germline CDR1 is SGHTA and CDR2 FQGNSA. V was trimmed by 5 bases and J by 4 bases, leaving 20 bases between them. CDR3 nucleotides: TGTGCCAGCAGCGTTGGACGGGGGTCCCCGGGCTATGGCTACACCTTC. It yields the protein CASSVGRGSPGYGYTF.

CDR3 protein: CASSPKDRGQNTEAFF. The CDR3 nucleotides read TGTGCCAGCAGCCCAAAGGACAGGGGACAGAACACTGAAGCTTTCTTT. This chain links TRBV7-2 with TRBJ1-1, with 9 bases matching TRBD1. This CDR3 is built from 16 residues. V was clipped by 5 bases and J by 1 base; unmatched bases: 8. The germline V gene has CDR1 SGHTA and CDR2 FQGNSA.

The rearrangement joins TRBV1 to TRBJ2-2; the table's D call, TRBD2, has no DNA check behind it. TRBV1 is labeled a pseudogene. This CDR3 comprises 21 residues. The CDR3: CTSSQQAGRVRYLRGTGELFF. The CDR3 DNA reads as TGCACCAGCAGCCAGCAAGCAGGCAGAGTTAGATACCTCCGGGGCACCGGGGAGCTGTTTTTT.

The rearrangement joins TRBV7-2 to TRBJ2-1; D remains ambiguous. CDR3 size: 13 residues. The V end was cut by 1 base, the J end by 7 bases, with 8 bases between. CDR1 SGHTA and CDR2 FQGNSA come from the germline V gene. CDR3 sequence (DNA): TGTGCCAGCAGCTTAGTAGGAGTGAATGAGCAGTTCTTC. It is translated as CASSLVGVNEQFF.

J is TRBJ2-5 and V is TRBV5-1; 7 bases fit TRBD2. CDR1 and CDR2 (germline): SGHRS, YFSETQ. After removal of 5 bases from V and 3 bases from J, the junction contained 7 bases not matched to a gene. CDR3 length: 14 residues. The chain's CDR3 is CASRPTGGEETQYF. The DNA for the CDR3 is TGCGCCAGCAGACCTACTGGGGGGGAAGAGACCCAGTACTTC.